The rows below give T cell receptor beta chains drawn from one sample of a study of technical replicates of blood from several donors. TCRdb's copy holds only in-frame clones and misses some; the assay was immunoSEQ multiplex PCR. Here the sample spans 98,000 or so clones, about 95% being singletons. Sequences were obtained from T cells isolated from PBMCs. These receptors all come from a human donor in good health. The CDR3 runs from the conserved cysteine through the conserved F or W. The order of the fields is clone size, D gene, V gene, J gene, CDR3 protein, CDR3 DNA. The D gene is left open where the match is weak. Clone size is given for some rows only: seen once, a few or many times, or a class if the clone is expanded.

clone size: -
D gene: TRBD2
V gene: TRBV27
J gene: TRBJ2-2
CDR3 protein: CASSQKLGLAGTYTGELFF
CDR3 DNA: TGTGCCAGCAGTCAAAAACTGGGACTAGCGGGGACTTACACCGGGGAGCTGTTTTTT

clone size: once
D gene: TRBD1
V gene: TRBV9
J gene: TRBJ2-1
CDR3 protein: CASSVRTGGREQFF
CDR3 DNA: TGTGCCAGCAGCGTAAGGACAGGGGGCAGAGAGCAGTTCTTC

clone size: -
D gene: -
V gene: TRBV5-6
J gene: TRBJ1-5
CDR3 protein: CASSRTRTNQPQHF
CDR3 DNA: TGTGCCAGCAGCCGAACACGCACCAATCAGCCCCAGCATTTT

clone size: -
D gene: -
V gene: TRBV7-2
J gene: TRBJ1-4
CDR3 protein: CASSIDRRTNEKLFF
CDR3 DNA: TGTGCCAGCAGCATCGACAGGAGGACTAATGAAAAACTGTTTTTT

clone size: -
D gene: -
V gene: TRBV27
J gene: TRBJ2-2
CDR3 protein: CASSLSPGTGELFF
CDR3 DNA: TGTGCCAGCAGTTTATCTCCGGGCACCGGGGAGCTGTTTTTT

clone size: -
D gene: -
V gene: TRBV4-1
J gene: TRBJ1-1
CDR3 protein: CASSQGRARMNTEAFF
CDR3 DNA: TGCGCCAGCAGCCAAGGACGAGCGCGGATGAACACTGAAGCTTTCTTT

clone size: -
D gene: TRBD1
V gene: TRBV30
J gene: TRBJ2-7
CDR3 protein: CAWMGWDRQIAYEQYF
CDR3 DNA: TGTGCCTGGATGGGTTGGGACAGACAAATAGCCTACGAGCAGTACTTC

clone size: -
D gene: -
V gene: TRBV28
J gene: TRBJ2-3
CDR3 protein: CASLRGGTDTQYF
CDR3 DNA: TGTGCCAGTCTCAGGGGAGGGACAGATACGCAGTATTTT

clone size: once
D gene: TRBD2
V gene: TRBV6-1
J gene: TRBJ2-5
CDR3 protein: CATYQRGWWQETQYF
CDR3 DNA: TGTGCCACCTACCAGCGGGGGTGGTGGCAAGAGACCCAGTACTTC

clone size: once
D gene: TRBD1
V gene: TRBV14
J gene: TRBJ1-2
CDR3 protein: CASSLDRGHTF
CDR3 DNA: TGTGCCAGCAGCCTCGACAGGGGCCACACCTTC

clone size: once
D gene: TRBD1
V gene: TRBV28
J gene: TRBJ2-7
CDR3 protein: CASSLPTGVEQYF
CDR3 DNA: TGTGCCAGCAGTTTACCCACAGGGGTCGAGCAGTACTTC

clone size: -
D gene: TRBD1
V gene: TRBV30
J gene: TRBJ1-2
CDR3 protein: CAGTGSLDYGYTF
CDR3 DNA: TGTGCCGGGACAGGCTCCCTCGACTATGGCTACACCTTC

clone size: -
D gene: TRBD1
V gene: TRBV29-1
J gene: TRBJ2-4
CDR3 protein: CSARRGTGPNIQYF
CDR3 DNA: TGCAGCGCGAGACGGGGGACAGGGCCAAACATTCAGTACTTC

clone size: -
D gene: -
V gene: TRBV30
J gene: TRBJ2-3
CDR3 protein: CAWSPPQGTDTQYF
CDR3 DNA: TGTGCCTGGAGTCCCCCGCAGGGTACAGATACGCAGTATTTT

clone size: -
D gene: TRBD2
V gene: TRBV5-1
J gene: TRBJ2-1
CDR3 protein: CASSFGLAGGDEQFF
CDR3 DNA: TGCGCCAGCAGCTTCGGGCTAGCGGGGGGGGATGAGCAGTTCTTC

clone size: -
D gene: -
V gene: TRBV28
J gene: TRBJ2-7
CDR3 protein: CASRFTRGEQYF
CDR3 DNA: TGTGCCAGCAGATTTACACGCGGCGAGCAGTACTTC

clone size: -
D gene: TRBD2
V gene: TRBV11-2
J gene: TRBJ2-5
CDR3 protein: CASSSSLAGGRRETQYF
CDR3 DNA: TGTGCCAGCAGCTCTTCACTAGCGGGAGGGCGTAGAGAGACCCAGTACTTC

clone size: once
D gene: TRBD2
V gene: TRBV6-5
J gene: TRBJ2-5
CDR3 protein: CASSYFGGIGETQYF
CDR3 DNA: TGTGCCAGCAGTTACTTCGGGGGGATTGGGGAGACCCAGTACTTC

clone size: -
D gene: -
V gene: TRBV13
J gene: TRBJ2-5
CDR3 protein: CASSLGQGTQETQYF
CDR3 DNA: TGTGCCAGCAGCTTAGGCCAGGGAACACAAGAGACCCAGTACTTC

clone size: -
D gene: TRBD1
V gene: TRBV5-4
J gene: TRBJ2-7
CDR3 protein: CASSWGQDLSYEQYF
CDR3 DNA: TGTGCCAGCAGCTGGGGACAGGACCTCTCCTACGAGCAGTACTTC

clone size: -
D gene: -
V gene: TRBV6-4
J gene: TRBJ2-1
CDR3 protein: CASSGLGGSPYNEQFF
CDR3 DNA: TGTGCCAGCAGTGGGCTAGGCGGCAGCCCTTACAATGAGCAGTTCTTC

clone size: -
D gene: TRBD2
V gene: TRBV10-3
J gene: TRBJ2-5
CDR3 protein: CAIQDPFLAGGRQETQYF
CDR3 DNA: TGTGCCATCCAGGACCCGTTTTTAGCGGGAGGGAGGCAAGAGACCCAGTACTTC

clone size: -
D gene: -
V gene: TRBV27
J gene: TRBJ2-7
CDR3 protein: CASSLTDNYEQYF
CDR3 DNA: TGTGCCAGCAGTTTAACTGACAACTACGAGCAGTACTTC

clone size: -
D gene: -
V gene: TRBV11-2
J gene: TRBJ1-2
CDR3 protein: CASSLDRAGPAYTF
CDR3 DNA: TGTGCCAGCAGCTTAGACAGGGCAGGTCCGGCGTACACCTTC

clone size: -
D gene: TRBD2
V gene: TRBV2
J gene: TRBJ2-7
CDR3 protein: CAVETSGVYEQYF
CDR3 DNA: TGTGCCGTAGAGACTAGCGGGGTTTACGAGCAGTACTTC

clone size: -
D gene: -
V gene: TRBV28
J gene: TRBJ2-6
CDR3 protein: CASSLRRLSGANVLTF
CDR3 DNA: TGTGCCAGCAGTTTACGGAGACTCTCTGGGGCCAACGTCCTGACTTTC

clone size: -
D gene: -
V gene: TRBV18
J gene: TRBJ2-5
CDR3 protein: CASSTQETQYF
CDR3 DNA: TGTGCCAGCTCGACTCAAGAGACCCAGTACTTC

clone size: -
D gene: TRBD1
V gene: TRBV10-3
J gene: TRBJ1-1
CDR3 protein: CAIRMTGDNEAFF
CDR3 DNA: TGTGCCATCAGAATGACAGGGGATAATGAAGCTTTCTTT

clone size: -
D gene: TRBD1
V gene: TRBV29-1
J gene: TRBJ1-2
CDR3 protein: CSVTRQGDNYGYTF
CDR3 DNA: TGCAGCGTTACCAGACAGGGGGATAACTATGGCTACACCTTC

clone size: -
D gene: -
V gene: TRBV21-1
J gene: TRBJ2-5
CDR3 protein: CASSKEKRESQETQYF
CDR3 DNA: TGTGCCAGCAGCAAAGAAAAGCGGGAGAGCCAAGAGACCCAGTACTTC

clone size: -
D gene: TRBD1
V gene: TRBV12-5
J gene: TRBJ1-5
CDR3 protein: CASGFLRQGASNQPQHF
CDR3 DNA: TGTGCTAGTGGTTTCCTCCGACAGGGGGCGAGCAATCAGCCCCAGCATTTT

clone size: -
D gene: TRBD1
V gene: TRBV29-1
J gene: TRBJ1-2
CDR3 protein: CSVDRSTGVGGLVYGYTF
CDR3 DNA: TGCAGCGTTGACCGATCGACAGGGGTTGGGGGGCTGGTCTATGGCTACACCTTC

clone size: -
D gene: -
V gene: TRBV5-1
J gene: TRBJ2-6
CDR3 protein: CASSLVGAGGANVLTF
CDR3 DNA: TGCGCCAGCAGCTTGGTGGGGGCTGGCGGGGCCAACGTCCTGACTTTC

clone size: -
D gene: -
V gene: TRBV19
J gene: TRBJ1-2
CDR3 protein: CASSNAGSYGYTF
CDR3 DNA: TGTGCCAGTAGTAACGCAGGGTCCTATGGCTACACCTTC

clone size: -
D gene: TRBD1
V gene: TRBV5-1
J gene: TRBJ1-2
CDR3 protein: CASSAGTANYGYTF
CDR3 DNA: TGCGCCAGCAGCGCCGGGACAGCTAACTATGGCTACACCTTC

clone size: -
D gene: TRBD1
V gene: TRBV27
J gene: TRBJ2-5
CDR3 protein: CASSNRGLWETQYF
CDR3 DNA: TGTGCCAGCAGTAACAGGGGGCTCTGGGAGACCCAGTACTTC

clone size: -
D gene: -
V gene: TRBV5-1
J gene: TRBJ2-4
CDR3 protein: CASSLGQGEENIQYF
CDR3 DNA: TGCGCCAGCAGCTTGGGCCAGGGCGAGGAAAACATTCAGTACTTC

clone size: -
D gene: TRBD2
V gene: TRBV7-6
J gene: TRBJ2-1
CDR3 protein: CASSNSGGVPFF
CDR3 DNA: TGTGCCAGCAGCAATAGCGGGGGGGTCCCGTTCTTC

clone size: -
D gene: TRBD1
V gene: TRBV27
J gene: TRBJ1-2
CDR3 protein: CASSFDRAGGYTF
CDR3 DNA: TGTGCCAGCAGTTTTGACAGGGCTGGTGGCTACACCTTC

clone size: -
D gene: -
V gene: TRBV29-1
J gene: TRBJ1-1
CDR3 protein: CSVVRAVSLTEAFF
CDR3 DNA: TGCAGCGTTGTCCGCGCGGTTTCCCTCACTGAAGCTTTCTTT

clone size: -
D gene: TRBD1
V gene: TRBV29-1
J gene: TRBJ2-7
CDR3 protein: CSAGDREEDFYEQYF
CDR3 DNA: TGCAGCGCCGGGGACAGGGAAGAGGACTTTTACGAGCAGTACTTC

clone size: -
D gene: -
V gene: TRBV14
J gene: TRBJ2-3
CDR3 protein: CASSSTQGSSTDTQYF
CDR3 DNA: TGTGCCAGCAGCTCTACCCAGGGCTCTAGCACAGATACGCAGTATTTT

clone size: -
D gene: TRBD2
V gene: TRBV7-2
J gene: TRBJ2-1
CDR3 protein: CASSFAGGPYNEQFF
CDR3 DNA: TGTGCCAGCAGCTTCGCGGGAGGCCCCTACAATGAGCAGTTCTTC

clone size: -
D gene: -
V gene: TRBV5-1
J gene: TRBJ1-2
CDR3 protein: CASSLDSGLNYGYTF
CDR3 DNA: TGCGCCAGCAGCTTGGACTCAGGGCTTAACTATGGCTACACCTTC

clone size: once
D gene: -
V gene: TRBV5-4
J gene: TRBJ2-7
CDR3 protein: CASSLEEGSLYEQYF
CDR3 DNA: TGTGCCAGCAGCTTGGAGGAGGGAAGTCTCTACGAGCAGTACTTC

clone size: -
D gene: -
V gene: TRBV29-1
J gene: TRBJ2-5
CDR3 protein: CSARGETQYF
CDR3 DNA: TGCAGCGCGCGCGGGGAGACCCAGTACTTC

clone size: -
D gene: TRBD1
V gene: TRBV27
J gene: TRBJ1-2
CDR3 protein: CASSFGQGATYGYTF
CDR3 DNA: TGTGCCAGCAGTTTCGGACAGGGGGCTACCTATGGCTACACCTTC

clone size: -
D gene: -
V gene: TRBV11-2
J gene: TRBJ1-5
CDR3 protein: CASSLDGGSNQPQHF
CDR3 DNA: TGTGCCAGCAGCTTAGACGGGGGGAGTAATCAGCCCCAGCATTTT

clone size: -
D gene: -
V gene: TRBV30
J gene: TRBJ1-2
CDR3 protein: CAWSNPDSHTRGYTF
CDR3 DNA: TGTGCCTGGAGTAACCCCGACTCCCACACAAGAGGCTACACCTTC

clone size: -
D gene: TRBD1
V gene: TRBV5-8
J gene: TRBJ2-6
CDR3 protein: CASSPKTGSSGANVLTF
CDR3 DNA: TGTGCCAGCAGCCCGAAGACAGGGAGCTCTGGGGCCAACGTCCTGACTTTC

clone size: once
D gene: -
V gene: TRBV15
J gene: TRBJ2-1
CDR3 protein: CATSRDLTDNEQFF
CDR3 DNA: TGTGCCACCAGCAGAGATTTGACAGACAATGAGCAGTTCTTC